This entry describes one T cell receptor (beta chain). A read error may explain this, as a much larger clone is one base away. These data originate in a study of regulatory T cells in long-lasting Graves disease. The time point is: newly diagnosed GD, antithyroid drugs for less than 3 months. PBMC RNA served as the TCR library source. Diagnosing Graves' disease relied on the American Thyroid Association guidelines. Relying on iRepertoire HTBI primers and Arm-PCR of CDR3 regions, the team built TCR beta libraries. In the source study's methods: 60 to 65 TRBV and around 15 TRBJ segments were identified across samples. TCRdb itself ran the multiplex PCR reads through MiXCR, one entry per CDR3 protein. Clone size and V and J calls follow TCRdb, not the original study. The profile shows roughly 560,000 distinct CDR3 sequences, about 16% of them singletons. This same sample was also part of a study on T cells in Graves' hyperthyroidism and ophthalmopathy. This second report adds: No progression to ophthalmopathy during 18 months of follow-up defined stable disease.

This specimen was peripheral blood mononuclear cells (PBMCs), taken at new diagnosis, from a patient treated with antithyroid drugs. The sequence came from a woman aged 40 to 65 with Graves disease.

The CDR3 sequence is CASSYTWIGTDTQYF. The CDR3 DNA sequence: TGCGCCAGCAGTTACACATGGATCGGCACAGATACGCAGTATTTT. This chain joins TRBV5-1 and TRBJ2-3; D ambiguous. The CDR3 is 15 residues long. CDR1 SGHRS and CDR2 YFSETQ come from the germline V gene. The ends were cut back, 5 bases at V and 1 base at J, with 14 bases in the middle.